Listed below are T cell receptor beta chains from one sample, sequenced in a study of blood T cells in healthy people across ages. TCRdb recomputed calls from the 5' RACE reads with MiXCR, one row per CDR3 protein. The sample holds some 920,000 distinct CDR3 sequences, about 53% seen once. The material sequenced was blood. These receptors came from an older woman in good health. Both conserved end residues are part of each CDR3. D genes are given only for firm matches. The listing skips clone size in some rows; elsewhere it reads once, few, many or a size class.

j_call d_call clone_size v_call cdr3_nt cdr3_aa
TRBJ2-7 TRBD1 NA TRBV5-1 TGCGCCAGCAGCTTGGAGGGACAGGGATTCGGCGAGCAGTACTTC CASSLEGQGFGEQYF
TRBJ2-7 TRBD2 few TRBV4-1 TGCGCCAGCAGCCAAGCATGGTCTAGCGGGAGCCTCTCCTACGAGCAGTACTTC CASSQAWSSGSLSYEQYF
TRBJ2-7 NA NA TRBV2 TGTGCCAGCAGTCTATTGGGGGGCGGACTCTACGAGCAGTACTTC CASSLLGGGLYEQYF
TRBJ2-7 TRBD2 NA TRBV3-1 TGTGCCAGCAGCCATGGGTGGGGCGGGAGCGTCGAGCAGTACTTC CASSHGWGGSVEQYF
TRBJ2-3 TRBD1 NA TRBV20-1 TGCAGTGCAAAGGACAGGCTCAGCACAGATACGCAGTATTTT CSAKDRLSTDTQYF
TRBJ1-6 TRBD1 NA TRBV20-1 TGCAGTGCTAGAGACCTTAGACAGGGGGATAATTCACCCCTCCACTTT CSARDLRQGDNSPLHF
TRBJ2-7 NA few TRBV6-2/TRBV6-3 TGTGCCTGCTTAGGAGGGTACGAGCAGTACTTC CACLGGYEQYF
TRBJ2-3 TRBD2 NA TRBV7-3 TGTGCCAGCAGCACATCTAGCGGGGGCCCCCCAGATACGCAGTATTTT CASSTSSGGPPDTQYF
TRBJ2-4 NA NA TRBV4-1 TGCGCCAGCAGCCAAGCTCGCAGTATCTCCTACGAGCAATACTTC CASSQARSISYEQYF
TRBJ2-7 NA NA TRBV27 TGTGCCAGCAGTTTCAAGGGAGGAGGGGCATCCTACGAGCAGTACTTC CASSFKGGGASYEQYF
TRBJ1-5 TRBD1 NA TRBV6-2/TRBV6-3 TGTGCCAGCAGTAGGACAGGGGAGCTCAGCAATCAGCCCCAGCATTTT CASSRTGELSNQPQHF
TRBJ1-5 NA NA TRBV6-6 TGTGCCAGCAGTTTGGTCCCGGTGGATCAGCCCCAGCATTTT CASSLVPVDQPQHF
TRBJ1-1 TRBD1 NA TRBV20-1 TGCAGTGCTCACACAGGGGGCGAGAGGGCTGAAGCTTTCTTT CSAHTGGERAEAFF
TRBJ1-2 NA NA TRBV6-1 TGTGCCAGCAGTGTGCGCTCTTTAGCAGATGGCTACACCTTC CASSVRSLADGYTF
TRBJ2-7 NA NA TRBV28 TGTGCCAGCAGTTCCCCAGCAATAACCTACGAGCAGTACTTC CASSSPAITYEQYF
TRBJ1-2 NA NA TRBV9 TGTGCCAGCAGCGTCGACGGGCTAGACTATGGCTACACCTTC CASSVDGLDYGYTF
TRBJ2-7 NA once TRBV7-2 TGTGCCAGCAGCTTTATAGGCCACAATGAGCAGTACTTC CASSFIGHNEQYF
TRBJ2-7 TRBD2 few TRBV30 TGTGCCTGGATTGAAGGCGGGAGGCCCGGCTACGAGCAGTACTTC CAWIEGGRPGYEQYF
TRBJ2-1 NA NA TRBV28 TGTGCCAGCAGCCCCCCCGGGAAGAATGAGCAGTTCTTC CASSPPGKNEQFF
TRBJ2-1 TRBD1 NA TRBV9 TGTGCCAGCAGGAGGGGGACAGGGGGTAGCAATGAGCAGTTCTTC CASRRGTGGSNEQFF
TRBJ2-7 NA NA TRBV3-1 TGTGCCAGCAGCCAAGATCAGAGGCGGCTAGCCGAGCAGTACTTC CASSQDQRRLAEQYF
TRBJ2-7 TRBD1 many TRBV5-1 TGCGCCAGCAGCTTGGGAAAAAAACAGGGGACCTACGAGCAGTACTTC CASSLGKKQGTYEQYF
TRBJ2-7 NA NA TRBV12-3/TRBV12-4 TGTGCCAGCAGTTTCTCGTCTAGGAACGAGCAGTACTTC CASSFSSRNEQYF
TRBJ2-3 NA NA TRBV24-1 TGTGCCACCAGTGATCCTCGACAGACTAGCACAGATACGCAGTATTTT CATSDPRQTSTDTQYF
TRBJ1-2 TRBD1 NA TRBV20-1 TGCAGTGCTAGAGATCGGGCTAGGACAGGGGATGGCTACACCTTC CSARDRARTGDGYTF
TRBJ2-3 NA NA TRBV20-1 TGCAGTGCGATCAACACAGATACGCAGTATTTT CSAINTDTQYF
TRBJ1-6 NA few TRBV9 TGTGCCAGCAGCGTACAGGGCCTCAATTCACCCCTCCACTTT CASSVQGLNSPLHF
TRBJ2-1 TRBD2 NA TRBV7-9 TGTGCCAGCAGCGCAGCGGGAGGCCCCTACAATGAGCAGTTCTTC CASSAAGGPYNEQFF
TRBJ2-7 NA NA TRBV25-1 TGTGCCAGCAGTGCTGCGGCCAGCTCCTACGAGCAGTACTTC CASSAAASSYEQYF
TRBJ1-2 NA few TRBV29-1 TGCAGCGCCGAACAAGCGCCTAACTATGGCTACACCTTC CSAEQAPNYGYTF
TRBJ2-3 TRBD2 NA TRBV20-1 TGCAGTGCTAGAGATCTCGCCGCGGGAGCTAGCACAGATACGCAGTATTTT CSARDLAAGASTDTQYF
TRBJ2-1 TRBD2 few TRBV18 TGTGCCAGCTCACTCTCTAGCGGTGTATACAATGAGCAGTTCTTC CASSLSSGVYNEQFF
TRBJ1-2 NA NA TRBV4-1 TGCGCCAGCAGCCAAGGACCCGCGGGCTACAACTATGGCTACACCTTC CASSQGPAGYNYGYTF
TRBJ2-7 NA NA TRBV11-2 TGTGCCAGCAGCTTTTCCCCGCTGGGCGCCTACGAGCAGTACTTC CASSFSPLGAYEQYF
TRBJ2-7 TRBD2 few TRBV13 TGTGCCAGCAGCAGGACTAGCGGGAGCATCGAGCAGTACTTC CASSRTSGSIEQYF
TRBJ1-2 NA NA TRBV28 TGTGCCATCTCGGTTGGGTGTGGCTACACCTTC CAISVGCGYTF
TRBJ1-2 NA NA TRBV30 TGTGCCTGGAGTCCGGGATTTCATGGCTACACCTTC CAWSPGFHGYTF
TRBJ2-1 NA NA TRBV10-3 TGTGCCATCAGTGAGTCGCAAAATGAGCGGTTCTTC CAISESQNERFF
TRBJ1-5 NA few TRBV6-2/TRBV6-3 TGTGCCAGCAGTTATAGCAGAAATAAGGGCAATCAGCCCCAGCATTTT CASSYSRNKGNQPQHF
TRBJ1-4 NA NA TRBV27 TGTGCCAGCAGTCTAAGGCCCCAGGGGAGTGAAAAACTGTTTTTT CASSLRPQGSEKLFF
TRBJ2-7 TRBD1 NA TRBV7-2 TGTGCCAGCAGCGTCACCGGGACAGGGCTCTACGAGCAGTACTTC CASSVTGTGLYEQYF
TRBJ1-4 NA NA TRBV4-2 TGTGCCAGCAGCCCTGAGGCCGGGACCCTGGGGGAAAAACTGTTTTTT CASSPEAGTLGEKLFF